The 9 T cell receptor beta chains below come from one sample, sequenced in a study of blood T cell repertoires in COVID-19. Data came from immunoSEQ multiplex PCR; TCRdb stores just in-frame clones and leaves some out. The sample yields about 100,000 clones, roughly 75% seen once. Sequenced input: peripheral blood. The origin of the receptors is a man aged 45-60 years who had recovered from COVID-19.

The gene calls are TRBV27 and TRBJ1-1, with D uncertain. This CDR3 has 18 amino acids. Germline V CDR1 and CDR2: MNHEY, SMNVEV (reference sequence). Trimming left V 6 bases short and J 1 base short, with 24 bases between. CDR3 nucleotides: TGTGCCAGCAGCGAAATCCGTCGTAGAGTCCGGTCGAACACTGAAGCTTTCTTT. The encoded protein is CASSEIRRRVRSNTEAFF.

V gene TRBV2 combines with J gene TRBJ2-7; no firm D call. This CDR3 has 11 residues. V was pared by 6 bases and J by 3 bases, with 6 bases between. Germline V gives CDR1 SNHLY, CDR2 FYNNEI. CDR3 sequence reads: CASSAYYEQYF. The CDR3, as DNA: TGTGCCAGCAGCGCCTACTACGAGCAGTACTTC.

V usage is TRBV2 and J usage is TRBJ2-1; 11 bases are a match to TRBD2. Germline V gene lookup returns CDR1 SNHLY and CDR2 FYNNEI. Losses at the gene ends were 6 bases for V and 4 bases for J; bases not matched to a gene: 8. The CDR3 totals 16 residues. CDR3 region: CASRPFTSGGYNEQFF. The CDR3 DNA sequence: TGTGCCAGCAGGCCTTTTACTAGCGGGGGTTACAATGAGCAGTTCTTC.

The chain uses TRBV30 and TRBJ1-3; 7 nucleotides line up with TRBD1. V gave up 3 bases and J gave up 0 bases; unmatched junction bases: 5. This CDR3 contains 15 residues. Germline CDR1 reads GTSNPN; CDR2 reads SVGIG (reference sequence). CDR3 bases: TGTGCCTGGAGGCTTCAGGGGGTCTCTGGAAACACCATATATTTT. The encoded protein is CAWRLQGVSGNTIYF.

The chain employs TRBV7-2 and TRBJ1-4; 10 bases match TRBD1. Germline-derived CDR1 and CDR2 are SGHTA and FQGNSA. The length of the CDR3 is 14 residues. V lost 5 bases, J lost 8 bases, and 5 bases stayed unmatched. The CDR3 bases are TGTGCCAGCAGCCGGGACAGGGGACAGGAAAAACTGTTTTTT. Translating gives CASSRDRGQEKLFF. Using reference TRBV7-2 and TRBJ1-4 for the parts outside the CDR3, the full variable domain is GAGVSQSPSNKVTEKGKDVELRCDPISGHTALYWYRQSLGQGLEFLIYFQGNSAPDKSGLPSDRFSAERTGGSVSTLTIQRTQQEDSAVYLCASSRDRGQEKLFFGSGTQLSVL.

V usage is TRBV5-8 and J usage is TRBJ1-2, with 7 bases lining up with TRBD1. Germline V CDR1 and CDR2: SGHTS, YDEGEE. V dropped 5 bases and J dropped 5; count of bases not matched to a gene: 18. This CDR3 has 17 residues. CDR3 loop: CASRYRSGTVFLYGYTF. The CDR3 DNA reads as TGTGCCAGCAGATACCGATCCGGGACAGTCTTCCTTTATGGCTACACCTTC. The variable domain in full, completed from reference TRBV5-8 and TRBJ1-2, reads EAGVTQSPTHLIKTRGQQATLRCSPISGHTSVYWYQQALGLGLQFLLWYDEGEERNRGNFPPRFSGRQFPNYSSELNVNALELEDSALYLCASRYRSGTVFLYGYTFGSGTRLTVV.

The rearrangement uses TRBV20-1 and TRBJ1-5; a possible D gene is TRBD1 (6 bases). Germline-derived CDR1 and CDR2 are DFQATT and SNEGSKA (reference sequence). V lost 3 bases to trimming and J lost 3 bases, with 12 bases between them. The CDR3 sequence is 14 residues long. In DNA form, the CDR3 reads TGCAGTGCTAGTGCAGGGGCCTTCAATCAGCCCCAGCATTTT. It yields the protein CSASAGAFNQPQHF.

The gene calls are TRBV6-1 and TRBJ2-1; 9 nucleotides match TRBD1. The germline gives CDR1 MNHNS, CDR2 SASEGT. The ends lost 2 bases at V and 9 bases at J; junction bases unmatched: 5. This CDR3 has 14 amino acids. The CDR3 protein is CASSEPGQGFEQFF. The CDR3, as DNA: TGTGCCAGCAGTGAACCCGGACAGGGGTTTGAGCAGTTCTTC.

J is TRBJ1-2 and V is TRBV19; D unclear. This CDR3 has 11 amino acids. The V gene lost 4 bases and the J gene lost 4 bases, with 4 bases spanning the gap. Germline CDR1 reads LNHDA; CDR2 reads SQIVND (reference sequence). Written as DNA, the CDR3 is TGTGCCAGTAGTAACGGCTATGGCTACACCTTC. Translation: CASSNGYGYTF. The variable domain in full, completed from reference TRBV19 and TRBJ1-2, reads DGGITQSPKYLFRKEGQNVTLSCEQNLNHDAMYWYRQDPGQGLRLIYYSQIVNDFQKGDIAEGYSVSREKKESFPLTVTSAQKNPTAFYLCASSNGYGYTFGSGTRLTVV.